This TCR beta chain was sequenced during a study of T cell repertoires in cytomegalovirus infection. About the study: The authors relied on CMV epitopes, both recently identified HLA-C-restricted and well-studied HLA-B-restricted. A matching HLA type, together with CMV infection, was signaled by public TCR beta signatures. Study-wide findings and caveats: Using cumulative public TCR beta family frequency, the authors identified those who carried CMV together with the relevant HLA.

TCRdb passed the reads through MiXCR, listing each CDR3 protein once. The sample yields roughly 45,000 distinct CDR3 sequences, 20% to 25% seen once. The sample holds a few counts of this clonotype. Antigen: not known. Sample: CD8+ T cells from cultured PBMCs, taken from culture after CMV antigen stimulation. This receptor was obtained from a human donor in good health (CMV status not recorded). Some clones in this sample may be carry-over from other donors' samples.

CDR3 in amino acids: CASSPSLNTEAFF. The CDR3 DNA reads TGTGCCAGCAGCCCTAGCCTGAACACTGAAGCTTTCTTT. The V and J genes are TRBV7-9 and TRBJ1-1; no reliable D call. Germline V lookup: CDR1 SEHNR, CDR2 FQNEAQ (reference sequence). The V and J ends lost 5 bases and 0 bases respectively, with 7 bases between them. This CDR3 comprises 13 residues.